The table lists the clone carrying this T cell receptor beta chain with many counts. Its specificity is unknown. TCRdb redid the calling of the reads with MiXCR, one entry per CDR3 protein. The sample lists 400,000 to 550,000 distinct CDR3 sequences; 11% were seen once. J lost 3 bases, V lost 6 bases, and 11 bases had no gene match. Looked up from germline, CDR1 is SGHNT and CDR2 is YYREEE (reference sequence). The CDR3 has 15 residues. This sample is drawn from a study of T cell repertoires in cytomegalovirus infection. Across the whole study: From public TCR beta signatures came an indication of both CMV infection and matching HLA type.

General study findings and limits: Individuals carrying CMV plus the relevant HLA were identified by cumulative frequency of public TCR beta families.

The rearrangement uses TRBV5-4 and TRBJ1-1; TRBD1 matches 7 bases. The sequenced sample consisted of PBMCs. This receptor was obtained from a human donor in good health (CMV status not recorded). Some clones in this sample may be carry-over from other donors' samples. The CDR3 protein is CASKEGARPDTEAFF. The DNA for the CDR3 is TGTGCCAGCAAAGAGGGGGCGAGACCCGACACTGAAGCTTTCTTT.